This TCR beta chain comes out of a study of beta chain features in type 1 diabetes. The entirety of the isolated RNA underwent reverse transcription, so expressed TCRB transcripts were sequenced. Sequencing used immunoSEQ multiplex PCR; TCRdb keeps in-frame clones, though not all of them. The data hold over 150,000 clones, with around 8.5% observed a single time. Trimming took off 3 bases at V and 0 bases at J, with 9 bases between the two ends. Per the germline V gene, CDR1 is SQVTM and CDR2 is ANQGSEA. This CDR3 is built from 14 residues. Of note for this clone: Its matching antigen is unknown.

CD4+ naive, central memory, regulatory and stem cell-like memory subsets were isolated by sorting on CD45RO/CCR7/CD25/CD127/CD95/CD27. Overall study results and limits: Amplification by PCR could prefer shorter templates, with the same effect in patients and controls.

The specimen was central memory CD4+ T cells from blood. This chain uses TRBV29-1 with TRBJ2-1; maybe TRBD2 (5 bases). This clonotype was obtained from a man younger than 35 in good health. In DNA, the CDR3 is TGCAGCGTTGAGAGGGCGTTCTCCTACAATGAGCAGTTCTTC. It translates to CSVERAFSYNEQFF.